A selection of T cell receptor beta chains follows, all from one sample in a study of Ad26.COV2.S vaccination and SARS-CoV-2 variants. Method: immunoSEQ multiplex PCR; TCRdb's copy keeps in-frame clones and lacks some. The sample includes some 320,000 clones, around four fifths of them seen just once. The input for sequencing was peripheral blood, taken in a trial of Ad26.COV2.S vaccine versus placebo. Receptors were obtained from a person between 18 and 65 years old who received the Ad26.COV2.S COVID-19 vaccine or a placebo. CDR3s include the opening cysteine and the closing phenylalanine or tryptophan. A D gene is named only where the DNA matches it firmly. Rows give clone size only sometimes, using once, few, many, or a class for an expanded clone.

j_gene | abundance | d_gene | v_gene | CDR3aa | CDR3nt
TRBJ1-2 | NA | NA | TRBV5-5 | CASSLGTTYGYTF | TGTGCCAGCAGCTTAGGGACAACCTATGGCTACACCTTC
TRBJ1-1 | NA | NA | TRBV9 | CASSHAYGMNTEAFF | TGTGCCAGCAGCCATGCCTATGGGATGAACACTGAAGCTTTCTTT
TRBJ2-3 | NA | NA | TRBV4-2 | CASSQEGQSTDTQYF | TGTGCCAGCAGCCAAGAAGGACAGTCCACAGATACGCAGTATTTT
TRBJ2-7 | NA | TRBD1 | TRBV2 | CASRTDREFPYEQYF | TGTGCCAGCAGGACGGACAGGGAATTCCCCTACGAGCAGTACTTC
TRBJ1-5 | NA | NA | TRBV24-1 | CATGVQGSNQPQHF | TGTGCCACGGGAGTGCAGGGGAGCAATCAGCCCCAGCATTTT
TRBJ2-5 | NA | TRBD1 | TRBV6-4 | CASSRGGGETQYF | TGTGCCAGCTCACGAGGGGGCGGGGAGACCCAGTACTTC
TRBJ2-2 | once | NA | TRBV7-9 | CASSRAGPLEFF | TGTGCCAGCAGCCGCGCAGGGCCTCTAGAATTTTTT
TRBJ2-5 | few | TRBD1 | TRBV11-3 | CASSPGDRGGETQYF | TGTGCCAGCAGCCCGGGGGACAGGGGAGGGGAGACCCAGTACTTC
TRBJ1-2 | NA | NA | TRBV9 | CASSVAAGPNYGYTF | TGTGCCAGCAGCGTAGCGGCAGGCCCTAACTATGGCTACACCTTC
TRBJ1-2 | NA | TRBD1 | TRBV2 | CASGEGAWGYTF | TGTGCCAGCGGGGAGGGGGCTTGGGGCTACACCTTC
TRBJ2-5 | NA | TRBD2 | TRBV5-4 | CASSRGGVGTSYAETQYF | TGTGCCAGCAGCCGAGGGGGGGTTGGGACTAGCTACGCGGAGACCCAGTACTTC
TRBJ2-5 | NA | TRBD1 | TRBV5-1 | CASRSPGLRDRDETQYF | TGCGCCAGCAGATCCCCGGGGTTAAGAGACAGGGATGAGACCCAGTACTTC
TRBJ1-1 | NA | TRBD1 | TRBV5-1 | CASSLERGHGTEAFF | TGCGCCAGCAGCTTGGAAAGGGGGCACGGCACTGAAGCTTTCTTT
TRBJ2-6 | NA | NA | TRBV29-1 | CSVWVSGANVLTF | TGCAGCGTTTGGGTTAGTGGGGCCAACGTCCTGACTTTC
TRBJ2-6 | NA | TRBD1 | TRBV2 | CASSAGQGVSGANVLTF | TGTGCCAGCAGTGCGGGACAGGGTGTGTCTGGGGCCAACGTCCTGACTTTC
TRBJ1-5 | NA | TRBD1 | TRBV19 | CASSAGTGYHQPQHF | TGTGCCAGTAGCGCCGGGACAGGGTACCATCAGCCCCAGCATTTT
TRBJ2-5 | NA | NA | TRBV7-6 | CASSPLGETQYF | TGTGCCAGCAGCCCCCTCGGGGAGACCCAGTACTTC
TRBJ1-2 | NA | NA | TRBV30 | CAWSVMGVYTF | TGTGCCTGGAGTGTAATGGGGGTCTACACCTTC
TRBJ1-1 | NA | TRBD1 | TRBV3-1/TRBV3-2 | CASSPNPGQANTEAFF | TGTGCCAGCAGTCCTAATCCGGGACAGGCGAACACTGAAGCTTTCTTT
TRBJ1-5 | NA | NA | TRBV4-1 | CASSQARGNQPQHF | TGCGCCAGCAGCCAAGCTCGGGGTAATCAGCCCCAGCATTTT
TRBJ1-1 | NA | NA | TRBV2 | CASSESPYSRNTEAFF | TGTGCCAGCAGTGAAAGTCCCTACAGCCGGAACACTGAAGCTTTCTTT
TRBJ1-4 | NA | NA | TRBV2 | CASSEPRGSEKLFF | TGTGCCAGCAGTGAACCACGGGGCTCGGAAAAACTGTTTTTT
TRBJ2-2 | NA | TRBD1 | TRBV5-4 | CASTWTGINTGELFF | TGTGCCAGCACCTGGACAGGAATAAACACCGGGGAGCTGTTTTTT
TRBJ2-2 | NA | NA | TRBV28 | CASKKGGQTGELFF | TGTGCCAGCAAGAAGGGCGGCCAAACCGGGGAGCTGTTTTTT
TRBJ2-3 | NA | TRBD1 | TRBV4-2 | CASSQRQGARYTQYF | TGTGCCAGCAGCCAAAGACAGGGAGCAAGGTATACGCAGTATTTT
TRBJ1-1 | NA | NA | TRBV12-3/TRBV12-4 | CASSFDGGWEAFF | TGTGCCAGCAGTTTTGACGGAGGGTGGGAAGCTTTCTTT
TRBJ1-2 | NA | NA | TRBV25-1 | CASSEKGQRPMGYTF | TGTGCCAGCAGTGAAAAAGGACAGCGACCTATGGGCTACACCTTC
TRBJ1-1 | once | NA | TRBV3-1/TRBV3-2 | CASSQARVAGTEAFF | TGTGCCAGCAGCCAGGCTAGGGTTGCCGGCACTGAAGCTTTCTTT
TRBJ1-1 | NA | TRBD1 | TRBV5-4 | CASSPPGQGKSFTEAFF | TGTGCCAGCAGCCCACCGGGACAGGGGAAGTCCTTCACTGAAGCTTTCTTT
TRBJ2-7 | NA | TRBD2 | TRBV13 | CASSLRLAGDSYEQYF | TGTGCCAGCAGCTTACGTCTGGCGGGGGATTCCTACGAGCAGTACTTC
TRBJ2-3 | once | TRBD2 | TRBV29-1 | CSVDRTRSSTYF | TGCAGCGTTGATCGGACTAGGTCTTCCACGTATTTT
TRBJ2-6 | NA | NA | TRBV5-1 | CASSRASGSGANVLTF | TGCGCCAGCAGCCGGGCCTCCGGTTCTGGGGCCAACGTCCTGACTTTC
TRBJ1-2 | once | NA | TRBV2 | CASSLPIDGDKGDGYTF | TGTGCCAGCAGTTTGCCTATCGACGGGGATAAGGGCGATGGCTACACCTTC
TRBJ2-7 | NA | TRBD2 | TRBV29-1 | CSVEGEAGGAFYEQYF | TGCAGCGTTGAAGGGGAAGCGGGGGGGGCTTTCTACGAGCAGTACTTC
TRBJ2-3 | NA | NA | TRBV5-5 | CASSRLYSGGERSTDTQYF | TGTGCCAGCAGCCGGCTCTATTCCGGGGGAGAAAGAAGCACAGATACGCAGTATTTT
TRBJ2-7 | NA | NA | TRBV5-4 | CASSLAEGGYEQYF | TGTGCCAGCAGCTTGGCCGAGGGGGGCTACGAGCAGTACTTC
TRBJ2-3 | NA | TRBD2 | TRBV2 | CASSAGLATDTQYF | TGTGCCAGCAGTGCGGGACTAGCAACAGATACGCAGTATTTT
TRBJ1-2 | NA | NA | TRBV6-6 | CASSPPGANYGYTF | TGTGCCAGCAGTCCTCCGGGGGCGAACTATGGCTACACCTTC
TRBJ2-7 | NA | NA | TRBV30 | CAWSVIPRYYEQYF | TGTGCCTGGAGTGTCATCCCCAGATACTACGAGCAGTACTTC
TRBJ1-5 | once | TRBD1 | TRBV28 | CASSFRTGMGQPQHF | TGTGCCAGCAGTTTCAGGACAGGGATGGGTCAGCCCCAGCATTTT
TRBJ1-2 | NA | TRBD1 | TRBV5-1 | CASSLDRGNYGYTF | TGCGCCAGCAGCTTGGACAGGGGAAACTATGGCTACACCTTC